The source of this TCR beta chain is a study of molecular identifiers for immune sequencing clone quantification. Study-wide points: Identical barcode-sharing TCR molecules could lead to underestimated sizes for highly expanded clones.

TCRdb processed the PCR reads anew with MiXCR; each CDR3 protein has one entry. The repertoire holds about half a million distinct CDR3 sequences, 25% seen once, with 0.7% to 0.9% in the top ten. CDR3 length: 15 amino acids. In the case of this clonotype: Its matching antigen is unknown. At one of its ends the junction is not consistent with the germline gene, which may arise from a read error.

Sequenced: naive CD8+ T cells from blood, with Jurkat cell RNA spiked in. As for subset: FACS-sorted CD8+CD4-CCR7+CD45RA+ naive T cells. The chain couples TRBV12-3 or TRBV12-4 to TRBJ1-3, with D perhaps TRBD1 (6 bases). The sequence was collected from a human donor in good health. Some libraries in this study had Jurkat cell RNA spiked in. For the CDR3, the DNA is TGTGCCAGCAGTAACGGGACACTCTCTGGAAGCACCATATATTTT. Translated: CASSNGTLSGSTIYF.